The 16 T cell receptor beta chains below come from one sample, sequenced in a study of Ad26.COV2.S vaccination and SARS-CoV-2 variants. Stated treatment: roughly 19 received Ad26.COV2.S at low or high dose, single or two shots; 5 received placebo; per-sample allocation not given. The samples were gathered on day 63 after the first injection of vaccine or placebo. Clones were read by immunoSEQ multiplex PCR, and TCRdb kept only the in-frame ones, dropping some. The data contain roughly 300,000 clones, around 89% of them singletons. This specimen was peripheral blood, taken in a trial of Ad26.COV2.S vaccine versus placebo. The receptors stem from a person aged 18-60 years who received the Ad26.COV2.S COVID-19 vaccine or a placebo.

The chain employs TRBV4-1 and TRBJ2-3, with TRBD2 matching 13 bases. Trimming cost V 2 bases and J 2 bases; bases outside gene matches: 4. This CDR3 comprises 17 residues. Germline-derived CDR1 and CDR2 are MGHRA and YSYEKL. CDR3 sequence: CASSQPGLAGATDTQYF. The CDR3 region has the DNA TGCGCCAGCAGCCAACCAGGACTAGCGGGAGCCACAGATACGCAGTATTTT.

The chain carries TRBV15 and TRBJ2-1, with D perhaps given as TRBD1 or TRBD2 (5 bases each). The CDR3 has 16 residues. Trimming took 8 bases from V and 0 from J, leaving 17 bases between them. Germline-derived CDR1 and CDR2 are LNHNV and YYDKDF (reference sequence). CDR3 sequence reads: CATGGIVALSYNEQFF. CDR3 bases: TGTGCCACCGGGGGAATCGTTGCGCTCTCCTACAATGAGCAGTTCTTC.

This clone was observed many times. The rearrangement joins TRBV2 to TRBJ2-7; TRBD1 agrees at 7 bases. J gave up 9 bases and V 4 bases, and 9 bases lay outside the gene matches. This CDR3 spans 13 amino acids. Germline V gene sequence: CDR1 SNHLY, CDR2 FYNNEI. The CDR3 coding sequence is TGTGCCAGCAGTGTGGAAGGGGGCTCCCTGCAGTACTTC. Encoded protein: CASSVEGGSLQYF.

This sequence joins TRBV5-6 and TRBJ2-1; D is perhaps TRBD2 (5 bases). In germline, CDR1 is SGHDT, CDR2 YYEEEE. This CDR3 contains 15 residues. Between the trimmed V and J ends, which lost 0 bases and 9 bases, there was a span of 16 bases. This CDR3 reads CASSLVLAKASEQFF. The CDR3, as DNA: TGTGCCAGCAGCTTGGTTCTAGCTAAAGCCTCTGAGCAGTTCTTC.

The CDR3 sequence is CASSRGASGNLEQFF. As DNA, the CDR3 is TGTGCCAGCAGCCGCGGGGCTAGCGGGAATCTTGAGCAGTTCTTC. J is TRBJ2-1 and V is TRBV28; 9 bases match TRBD2. The CDR3 spans 15 residues. Germline CDR1 is MDHEN and CDR2 is SYDVKM. V lost 6 bases, J lost 9 bases, and 12 bases stayed unmatched.

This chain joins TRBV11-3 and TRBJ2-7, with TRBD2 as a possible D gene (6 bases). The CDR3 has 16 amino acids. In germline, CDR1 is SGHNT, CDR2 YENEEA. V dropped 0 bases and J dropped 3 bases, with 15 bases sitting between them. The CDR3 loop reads CASSLDETSSVYEQYF. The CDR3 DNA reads TGTGCCAGCAGCTTAGATGAGACTAGTTCCGTCTACGAGCAGTACTTC. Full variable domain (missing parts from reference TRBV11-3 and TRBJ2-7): EAGVVQSPRYKIIEKKQPVAFWCNPISGHNTLYWYLQNLGQGPELLIRYENEEAVDDSQLPKDRFSAERLKGVDSTLKIQPAELGDSAVYLCASSLDETSSVYEQYFGPGTRLTVT.

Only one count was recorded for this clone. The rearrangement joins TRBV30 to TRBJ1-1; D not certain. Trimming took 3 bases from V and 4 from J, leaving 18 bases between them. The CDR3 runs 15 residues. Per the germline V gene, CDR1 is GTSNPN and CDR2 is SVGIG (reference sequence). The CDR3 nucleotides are TGTGCCTGGAGGAGAGAGGGCAGACTGGGCACTGAAGCTTTCTTT. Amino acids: CAWRREGRLGTEAFF.

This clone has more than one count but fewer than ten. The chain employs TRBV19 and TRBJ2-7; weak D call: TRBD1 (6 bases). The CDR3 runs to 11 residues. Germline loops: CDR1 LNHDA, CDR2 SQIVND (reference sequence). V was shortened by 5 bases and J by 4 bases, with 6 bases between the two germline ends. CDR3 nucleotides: TGTGCCAGTAGTGACAGGTACGAGCAGTACTTC. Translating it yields CASSDRYEQYF.

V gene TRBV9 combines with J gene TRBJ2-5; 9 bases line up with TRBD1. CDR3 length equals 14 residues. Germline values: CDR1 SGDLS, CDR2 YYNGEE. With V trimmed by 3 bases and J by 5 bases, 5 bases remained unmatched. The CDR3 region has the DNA TGTGCCAGCAGCGCGACAGGGGGGTTGGAGACCCAGTACTTC. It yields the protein CASSATGGLETQYF. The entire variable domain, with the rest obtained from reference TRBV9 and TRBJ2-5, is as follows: DSGVTQTPKHLITATGQRVTLRCSPRSGDLSVYWYQQSLDQGLQFLIQYYNGEERAKGNILERFSAQQFPDLHSELNLSSLELGDSALYFCASSATGGLETQYFGPGTRLLVL.

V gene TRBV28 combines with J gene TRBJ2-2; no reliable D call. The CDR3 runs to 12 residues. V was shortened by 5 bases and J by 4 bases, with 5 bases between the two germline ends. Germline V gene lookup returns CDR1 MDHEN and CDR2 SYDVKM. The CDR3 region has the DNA TGTGCCAGCAGTGCTATCACCGGGGAGCTGTTTTTT. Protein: CASSAITGELFF.

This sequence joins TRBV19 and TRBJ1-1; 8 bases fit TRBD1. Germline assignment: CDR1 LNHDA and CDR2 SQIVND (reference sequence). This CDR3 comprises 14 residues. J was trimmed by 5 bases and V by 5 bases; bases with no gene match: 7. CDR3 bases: TGTGCCAGTAGTGAGAGACAGGGGAGAACTGAAGCTTTCTTT. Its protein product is CASSERQGRTEAFF.

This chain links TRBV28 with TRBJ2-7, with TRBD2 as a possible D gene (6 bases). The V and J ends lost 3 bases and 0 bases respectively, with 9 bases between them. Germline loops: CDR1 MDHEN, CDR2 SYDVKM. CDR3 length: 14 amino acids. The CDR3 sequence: CASSFAGSSYEQYF. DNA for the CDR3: TGTGCCAGCAGTTTCGCGGGGAGCTCCTACGAGCAGTACTTC.

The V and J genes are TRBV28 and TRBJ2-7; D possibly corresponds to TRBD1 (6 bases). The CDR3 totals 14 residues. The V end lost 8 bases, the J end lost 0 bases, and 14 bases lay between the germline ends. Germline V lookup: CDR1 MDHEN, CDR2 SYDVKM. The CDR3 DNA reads TGTGCCAGCCGTGGGACATCGGACTCCTACGAGCAGTACTTC. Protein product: CASRGTSDSYEQYF.

The CDR3 sequence: CASSWNRGRTGNEQFF. CDR3 DNA: TGTGCCAGCAGCTGGAACAGGGGGCGGACGGGCAATGAGCAGTTCTTC. The V call is TRBV7-9, the J call TRBJ2-1, with TRBD1 identical over 9 bases. CDR3 size: 16 residues. V was clipped by 4 bases and J by 6 bases; unmatched bases: 10. Germline-derived CDR1 and CDR2 are SEHNR and FQNEAQ (reference sequence).

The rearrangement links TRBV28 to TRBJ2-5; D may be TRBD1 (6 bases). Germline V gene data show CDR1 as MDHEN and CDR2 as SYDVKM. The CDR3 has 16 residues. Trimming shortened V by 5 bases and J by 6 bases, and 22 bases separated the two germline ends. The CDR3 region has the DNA TGTGCCAGCAGTCCCCTGGGATTTGGGGGCGCGAAGACCCAGTACTTC. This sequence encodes CASSPLGFGGAKTQYF. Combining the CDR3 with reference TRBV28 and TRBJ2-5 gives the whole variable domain DVKVTQSSRYLVKRTGEKVFLECVQDMDHENMFWYRQDPGLGLRLIYFSYDVKMKEKGDIPEGYSVSREKKERFSLILESASTNQTSMYLCASSPLGFGGAKTQYFGPGTRLLVL.

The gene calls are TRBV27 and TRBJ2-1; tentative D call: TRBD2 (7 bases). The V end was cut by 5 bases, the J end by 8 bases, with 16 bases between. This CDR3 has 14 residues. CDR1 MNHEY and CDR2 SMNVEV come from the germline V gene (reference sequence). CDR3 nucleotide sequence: TGTGCCAGCAGTACCCAACAGGGAGGGTATGAGCAGTTCTTC. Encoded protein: CASSTQQGGYEQFF.